This TCR beta chain was observed in a study of T cell responses to AZD1222 COVID-19 vaccine. Produced via immunoSEQ multiplex PCR; TCRdb's table is partial and in-frame only. The sample contains more than 150,000 clones, roughly 92% of which appear only once. The study, taken as a whole, reports: Repertoires were sampled only after the peak T cell response. The donor group comprised mostly white British people and more females; the analysis possibly underestimated clonal diversity.

Concerning this clone itself: Antigen unknown.

V dropped 0 bases and J dropped 4 bases, with 9 bases sitting between them. The CDR3 totals 15 residues. Germline V CDR1 and CDR2: MGHRA, YSYEKL. The sequencing used peripheral blood, collected on day 0 of AZD1222 vaccination. The gene calls are TRBV4-1 and TRBJ1-4, with D maybe TRBD1 (5 bases). This TCR came from an adult in good health. CDR3: CASSQEGRINEKLFF. In DNA form, the CDR3 reads TGCGCCAGCAGCCAAGAGGGGCGGATTAATGAAAAACTGTTTTTT.